A selection of T cell receptor beta chains follows, all from one sample in a study of T cells in Graves' hyperthyroidism and ophthalmopathy. Using its own MiXCR run on the multiplex PCR reads, TCRdb lists one record per CDR3 protein. This repertoire shows about 510,000 distinct CDR3 sequences, over 45% found once; its top ten account for about 43%. Sequencing used peripheral blood or thyroid tissue (not recorded which). The receptor source for this set is an adult woman with Graves' disease, either hyperthyroidism or ophthalmopathy (not recorded which). The conserved cysteine and the conserved F or W are not part of the CDR3 here. The order of the fields is J gene, V gene, CDR3 protein.

J gene: TRBJ1-6
V gene: TRBV20-1
CDR3 protein: SASGHEGSPLH

J gene: TRBJ2-5
V gene: TRBV29-1
CDR3 protein: SVGRGSGVLEETQY

J gene: TRBJ1-5
V gene: TRBV29-1
CDR3 protein: SVAGTGERPQH

J gene: TRBJ1-1
V gene: TRBV20-1
CDR3 protein: SVRGFTGREVTAF

J gene: TRBJ2-7
V gene: TRBV6-5
CDR3 protein: ATTGLAGEKQY

J gene: TRBJ2-6
V gene: TRBV29-1
CDR3 protein: SALNSGANVLT

J gene: TRBJ1-1
V gene: TRBV4-1
CDR3 protein: AGSQDWRGEAF

J gene: TRBJ1-2
V gene: TRBV4-3
CDR3 protein: ASSQDWEGAGGYT

J gene: TRBJ1-1
V gene: TRBV12-3/TRBV12-4
CDR3 protein: ASSFKGQGRMNTEAF

J gene: TRBJ2-2
V gene: TRBV2
CDR3 protein: ASSPGQAGGLF

J gene: TRBJ1-2
V gene: TRBV7-2
CDR3 protein: ASRSDSGTGGGGYT

J gene: TRBJ1-2
V gene: TRBV14
CDR3 protein: ASSREHRGVRGYT

J gene: TRBJ2-7
V gene: TRBV2
CDR3 protein: ASSYSIFQTGEQY

J gene: TRBJ1-1
V gene: TRBV6-5
CDR3 protein: ASSYSSWVGNTEAF

J gene: TRBJ1-5
V gene: TRBV10-2
CDR3 protein: ASSESNRVKAWAQH

J gene: TRBJ1-2
V gene: TRBV6-1
CDR3 protein: ASSEARNGYT

J gene: TRBJ2-5
V gene: TRBV11-2
CDR3 protein: ASSEWPREAQY

J gene: TRBJ1-2
V gene: TRBV15
CDR3 protein: ATSRDLTGRDYGYT

J gene: TRBJ2-2
V gene: TRBV11-2
CDR3 protein: ASSLGQGTGELF

J gene: TRBJ2-2
V gene: TRBV5-1
CDR3 protein: ASSPDPMVNTGELF

J gene: TRBJ1-2
V gene: TRBV11-2
CDR3 protein: ASSQDRGTRDGYT

J gene: TRBJ2-4
V gene: TRBV5-1
CDR3 protein: ASSPGTGGGIQY

J gene: TRBJ2-5
V gene: TRBV9
CDR3 protein: ASSVKGGRQETQY

J gene: TRBJ2-7
V gene: TRBV20-1
CDR3 protein: SSGTDSYEQY

J gene: TRBJ1-1
V gene: TRBV19
CDR3 protein: ASSRKEGTEAF

J gene: TRBJ1-1
V gene: TRBV19
CDR3 protein: ASSIRGKNTEAF

J gene: TRBJ1-1
V gene: TRBV5-1
CDR3 protein: ASSPGGTVNTEAF

J gene: TRBJ2-7
V gene: TRBV28
CDR3 protein: ASSFPGTELSEQY

J gene: TRBJ2-5
V gene: TRBV5-1
CDR3 protein: ASSLGAVEETQY

J gene: TRBJ2-6
V gene: TRBV12-3/TRBV12-4
CDR3 protein: ASSPGANVLT

J gene: TRBJ1-1
V gene: TRBV28
CDR3 protein: ASSFPGGAF

J gene: TRBJ2-3
V gene: TRBV7-2
CDR3 protein: ASSLELGFTDTQY

J gene: TRBJ2-7
V gene: TRBV9
CDR3 protein: ASSPNQAASYEQY